These 10 T cell receptor beta chains share one sample of origin, sequenced in a study of shared clonotypes between healthy human individuals. Produced via immunoSEQ multiplex PCR; TCRdb's table is partial and in-frame only. The table shows approximately 510,000 clones, with 79% occurring only once. Input material: PBMCs. The receptors stem from a woman between 35 and 50 years old in good health. Some clones in this sample may be carry-over from other donors' samples.

V usage is TRBV18 and J usage is TRBJ1-4, with TRBD1 matching 8 bases. This CDR3 is 15 amino acids long. Trimming took 6 bases from V and 8 from J; bases not matched to a gene: 11. Germline V gene sequence: CDR1 KGHSH, CDR2 LQKENI. CDR3 in DNA: TGTGCCAGCTCCCGGGCTTCGGACAGGGCGGAAAAACTGTTTTTT. This codes for CASSRASDRAEKLFF.

CDR3 nucleotide sequence: TGCGCCAGCAGCATTGGACAGGGGGGCACTGAAGCTTTCTTT. Its protein product is CASSIGQGGTEAFF. The V call is TRBV5-1, the J call TRBJ1-1; 10 nucleotides match TRBD1. CDR3 length equals 14 residues. CDR1 and CDR2 (germline): SGHRS, YFSETQ. Germline trimming cut 4 bases from V and 4 bases from J; bases unmatched to any gene: 4. Filled out from reference TRBV5-1 and TRBJ1-1, the complete variable domain reads KAGVTQTPRYLIKTRGQQVTLSCSPISGHRSVSWYQQTPGQGLQFLFEYFSETQRNKGNFPGRFSGRQFSNSRSEMNVSTLELGDSALYLCASSIGQGGTEAFFGQGTRLTVV.

This chain uses TRBV6-1 with TRBJ2-5, with a tentative D call TRBD1 (6 bases). Germline V lookup: CDR1 MNHNS, CDR2 SASEGT. Trimming shortened V by 5 bases and J by 1 base, and 11 bases separated the two germline ends. The CDR3 is 14 residues long. CDR3 coding DNA: TGTGCCAGCAGTCCCAGGGGTTCCCAAGAGACCCAGTACTTC. The encoded protein is CASSPRGSQETQYF.

The rearrangement uses TRBV5-6 and TRBJ1-2, with 9 bases fitting TRBD1. CDR1 SGHDT and CDR2 YYEEEE come from the germline V gene. J lost 8 bases, V lost 4 bases, and 6 bases had no gene match. This CDR3 comprises 13 residues. The CDR3 here is CASSRGTGSGYTF. Written as DNA, the CDR3 is TGTGCCAGCAGCCGAGGGACAGGGTCGGGCTACACCTTC.

The chain has TRBV28 and TRBJ2-1, with 9 bases matching TRBD2. Trimming removed 5 bases from V and 6 bases from J; junction bases left unmatched: 5. The germline V gene encodes CDR1 MDHEN and CDR2 SYDVKM. This CDR3 spans 14 amino acids. The CDR3 region is CASSRGTSPNEQFF. DNA for the CDR3: TGTGCCAGCAGTCGTGGGACTAGCCCCAATGAGCAGTTCTTC.

CDR3 sequence (DNA): TGTGCCAGCAGTTTGCGGGCAGTACCCCTCCACTTT. Protein product: CASSLRAVPLHF. This chain links TRBV28 with TRBJ1-6; no definite D call. Trimming cost V 3 bases and J 12 bases, with 9 bases left between them. The CDR3 has 12 residues. Germline V gene sequence: CDR1 MDHEN, CDR2 SYDVKM.

This chain connects TRBV11-2 to TRBJ2-4, with a possible D match to TRBD2 (6 bases). Trimming shortened V by 3 bases and J by 0 bases, and 15 bases separated the two germline ends. Looked up from germline, CDR1 is SGHAT and CDR2 is FQNNGV. CDR3 length: 17 residues. CDR3 region: CASSFRAGMLAKNIQYF. CDR3 sequence (DNA): TGTGCCAGCAGCTTCAGGGCGGGGATGCTAGCCAAAAACATTCAGTACTTC.

Regarding this clone: The sample contains more than one DNA sequence encoding this CDR3. J is TRBJ2-5 and V is TRBV18; 11 bases map to TRBD1. The V gene end was trimmed by 3 bases and the J gene end by 4 bases; junction bases not matched to a gene: 4. This CDR3 is 15 amino acids long. CDR1 and CDR2 (germline): KGHSH, LQKENI. The CDR3 DNA follows: TGTGCCAGCTCACCGCGGACAGGGGGCGCAGAGACCCAGTACTTC. It yields the protein CASSPRTGGAETQYF.

The rearrangement links TRBV11-2 to TRBJ1-5, with 7 bases that match TRBD1. The CDR3 consists of 18 residues. The germline gives CDR1 SGHAT, CDR2 FQNNGV. After removal of 1 base from V and 3 bases from J, the junction contained 12 bases not matched to a gene. The CDR3 sequence is CASSLVGREDRLNQPQHF. The CDR3 DNA reads TGTGCCAGCAGCTTAGTCGGAAGGGAGGACAGGCTCAATCAGCCCCAGCATTTT. Drawing the rest from reference TRBV11-2 and TRBJ1-5, the complete variable domain is EAGVAQSPRYKIIEKRQSVAFWCNPISGHATLYWYQQILGQGPKLLIQFQNNGVVDDSQLPKDRFSAERLKGVDSTLKIQPAKLEDSAVYLCASSLVGREDRLNQPQHFGDGTRLSIL.

CDR3 in DNA: TGTGCCAGCAGCGGCCACCCCGCAGATACGCAGTATTTT. This translates into CASSGHPADTQYF. The chain recombines TRBV11-2 with TRBJ2-3; D remains ambiguous. Germline CDR1 SGHAT, CDR2 FQNNGV. The CDR3 totals 13 residues. The V and J ends lost 5 bases and 4 bases respectively, with 10 bases between them.